These 16 T cell receptor beta chains came from one sample sequenced in a study of technical replicates of blood from several donors. The repertoire was sequenced with immunoSEQ multiplex PCR; TCRdb's copy has only in-frame clones and lacks some. Of about 98,000 clones listed, about 94% are singletons. The source material was T cells isolated from PBMCs. The receptors shown here come from a human donor in good health.

The chain uses TRBV5-4 and TRBJ2-1; D may be TRBD1 (5 bases). CDR1 and CDR2 (germline): SGHNT, YYREEE (reference sequence). The CDR3 is 14 amino acids. The V gene lost 2 bases and the J gene lost 12 bases, with 18 bases spanning the gap. CDR3 coding DNA: TGTGCCAGCAGCTTTAAGACGGCCAGGGTAAGGCAGTTCTTC. Protein product: CASSFKTARVRQFF.

J is TRBJ2-3 and V is TRBV4-1, with TRBD2 matching over 16 bases. V was pared by 4 bases and J by 2 bases, with 12 bases of the junction left unmatched. Germline CDR1 reads MGHRA; CDR2 reads YSYEKL. The CDR3 is 20 amino acids. The CDR3 region is CASSRLPGLAGGPVTDTQYF. For the CDR3, the DNA is TGCGCCAGCAGCCGATTACCGGGACTAGCGGGGGGGCCCGTCACAGATACGCAGTATTTT.

The V call is TRBV2, the J call TRBJ2-2; D is undetermined. The CDR3 runs to 14 residues. CDR1 is SNHLY and CDR2 is FYNNEI in the germline V gene. Trimming pared 1 base from V and 9 bases from J, leaving 12 bases between. The CDR3 sequence is CASSEVRIGRELFF. For the CDR3, the DNA is TGTGCCAGCAGTGAAGTCAGGATAGGCCGGGAGCTGTTTTTT. The variable domain in full, with the rest retrieved from reference TRBV2 and TRBJ2-2, is EPEVTQTPSHQVTQMGQEVILRCVPISNHLYFYWYRQILGQKVEFLVSFYNNEISEKSEIFDDQFSVERPDGSNFTLKIRSTKLEDSAMYFCASSEVRIGRELFFGEGSRLTVL.

This chain uses TRBV5-6 with TRBJ2-2; tentative D call: TRBD1 (5 bases). V shed 0 bases and J shed 3 bases, with 9 bases lying between them. CDR1 and CDR2 from the germline V gene are SGHDT and YYEEEE. The CDR3 totals 15 residues. The CDR3 is CASSLGRVDTGELFF. In DNA form, the CDR3 reads TGTGCCAGCAGCTTGGGCAGGGTTGACACCGGGGAGCTGTTTTTT.

The chain links TRBV6-4 to TRBJ1-3; D is unclear. The CDR3 has 18 residues. The V gene's germline CDR1 is MRHNA and CDR2 SNTAGT. The V end was cut by 2 bases, the J end by 0 bases, with 17 bases between. This CDR3 is CASSDDTEIDDSGNTIYF. The CDR3 region has the DNA TGTGCCAGCAGTGACGACACGGAAATCGATGACTCTGGAAACACCATATATTTT.

The V gene is TRBV19, the J gene TRBJ2-5, with 7 bases identical to TRBD1. CDR3 length: 14 amino acids. CDR1 is LNHDA and CDR2 is SQIVND in the germline V gene (reference sequence). J lost 4 bases, V lost 9 bases, and 11 bases had no gene match. The CDR3 loop is CASSQSRGRETQYF. DNA of the CDR3: TGTGCCAGCTCACAATCCAGGGGGAGAGAGACCCAGTACTTC. The full variable domain, completed using reference TRBV19 and TRBJ2-5, is DGGITQSPKYLFRKEGQNVTLSCEQNLNHDAMYWYRQDPGQGLRLIYYSQIVNDFQKGDIAEGYSVSREKKESFPLTVTSAQKNPTAFYLCASSQSRGRETQYFGPGTRLLVL.

The V and J genes are TRBV9 and TRBJ2-5, with TRBD1 as a possible D gene (5 bases). Germline values: CDR1 SGDLS, CDR2 YYNGEE. V lost 2 bases and J 2 bases, leaving 7 bases between the germline ends. The CDR3 is made up of 13 amino acids. This chain's CDR3 is CASSVKGQETQYF. CDR3 coding DNA: TGTGCCAGCAGCGTGAAGGGGCAAGAGACCCAGTACTTC.

This chain links TRBV28 with TRBJ2-2, with D uncertain. The ends were cut back, 0 bases at V and 5 bases at J, with 7 bases in the middle. The CDR3 consists of 14 residues. CDR1 and CDR2 from the germline V gene are MDHEN and SYDVKM. The CDR3 loop is CASSLWQSTGELFF. The CDR3 DNA is TGTGCCAGCAGTTTATGGCAGTCGACCGGGGAGCTGTTTTTT.

The V gene is TRBV19, the J gene TRBJ2-7; 11 bases line up with TRBD2. From germline, CDR1 is LNHDA and CDR2 SQIVND (reference sequence). This CDR3 spans 12 amino acids. V lost 8 bases and J lost 4; bases outside the gene matches: 1. The chain's CDR3 is CASGTSGYEQYF. CDR3 nucleotides: TGTGCCAGTGGGACTAGCGGTTACGAGCAGTACTTC. The full variable domain, its missing parts supplied by reference TRBV19 and TRBJ2-7, is DGGITQSPKYLFRKEGQNVTLSCEQNLNHDAMYWYRQDPGQGLRLIYYSQIVNDFQKGDIAEGYSVSREKKESFPLTVTSAQKNPTAFYLCASGTSGYEQYFGPGTRLTVT.

On this clone itself: The same CDR3 also results from other DNA sequences found in this sample. This rearrangement joins TRBV27 to TRBJ2-7; D ambiguous. Trimming stripped 2 bases from V and 4 bases from J, with 6 bases between. This CDR3 is 12 amino acids long. Germline V CDR1 and CDR2: MNHEY, SMNVEV (reference sequence). The DNA for the CDR3 is TGTGCCAGCAGTTTAAGAGGTTACGAGCAGTACTTC. Protein product: CASSLRGYEQYF.

V gene TRBV18 combines with J gene TRBJ1-4; D possibly corresponds to TRBD1 (5 bases). Trimming shortened V by 2 bases and J by 7 bases, and 8 bases separated the two germline ends. Germline V CDR1 and CDR2: KGHSH, LQKENI. The CDR3 spans 13 residues. The CDR3 reads CASSPRQGEKLFF. In nucleotides, the CDR3 is TGTGCCAGCTCACCAAGGCAGGGTGAAAAACTGTTTTTT.

V and J are TRBV20-1 and TRBJ2-7, with D unclear. This CDR3 has 11 amino acids. Per the germline V gene, CDR1 is DFQATT and CDR2 is SNEGSKA (reference sequence). V was shortened by 1 base and J by 3 bases, with 4 bases between the two germline ends. In DNA form, the CDR3 reads TGCAGTGCTAGAGCATTCTACGAGCAGTACTTC. Amino acids: CSARAFYEQYF.

The chain couples TRBV5-4 to TRBJ1-2; D unclear. The CDR3 contains 17 residues. In germline, CDR1 is SGHNT, CDR2 YYREEE (reference sequence). Trimming took off 0 bases at V and 6 bases at J, with 21 bases between the two ends. In nucleotides, the CDR3 is TGTGCCAGCAGCTTGGGAAAAGTAGCGACGGGTCCTGATGGCTACACCTTC. This encodes CASSLGKVATGPDGYTF.

The gene calls are TRBV28 and TRBJ1-5; D perhaps matches TRBD1 (6 bases). CDR3 length: 15 residues. The V gene's germline CDR1 is MDHEN and CDR2 SYDVKM. Trimming stripped 3 bases from V and 6 bases from J, with 15 bases between. As DNA, the CDR3 is TGTGCCAGCAGTTTCCCGACAGGAGGCTTTCAGCCCCAGCATTTT. This codes for CASSFPTGGFQPQHF. The full variable domain, with the rest looked up from reference TRBV28 and TRBJ1-5, is DVKVTQSSRYLVKRTGEKVFLECVQDMDHENMFWYRQDPGLGLRLIYFSYDVKMKEKGDIPEGYSVSREKKERFSLILESASTNQTSMYLCASSFPTGGFQPQHFGDGTRLSIL.

The V gene is TRBV28, the J gene TRBJ2-1; 9 bases map to TRBD1. The V segment lost 4 bases and the J segment 3 bases; nucleotides outside the gene matches: 13. This CDR3 has 18 residues. Germline CDR1 MDHEN, CDR2 SYDVKM. The CDR3 loop is CASSYRELTGQGYNEQFF. The CDR3, as DNA: TGTGCCAGCAGTTATAGGGAACTTACGGGACAGGGCTACAATGAGCAGTTCTTC.

The V and J genes are TRBV6-5 and TRBJ1-3; no clear D gene. The CDR3 spans 15 residues. The ends were cut back, 6 bases at V and 0 bases at J, with 12 bases in the middle. Per the germline V gene, CDR1 is MNHEY and CDR2 is SVGAGI. The CDR3: CASSRGLISGNTIYF. CDR3 nucleotide sequence: TGTGCCAGCAGCCGTGGACTCATCTCTGGAAACACCATATATTTT.